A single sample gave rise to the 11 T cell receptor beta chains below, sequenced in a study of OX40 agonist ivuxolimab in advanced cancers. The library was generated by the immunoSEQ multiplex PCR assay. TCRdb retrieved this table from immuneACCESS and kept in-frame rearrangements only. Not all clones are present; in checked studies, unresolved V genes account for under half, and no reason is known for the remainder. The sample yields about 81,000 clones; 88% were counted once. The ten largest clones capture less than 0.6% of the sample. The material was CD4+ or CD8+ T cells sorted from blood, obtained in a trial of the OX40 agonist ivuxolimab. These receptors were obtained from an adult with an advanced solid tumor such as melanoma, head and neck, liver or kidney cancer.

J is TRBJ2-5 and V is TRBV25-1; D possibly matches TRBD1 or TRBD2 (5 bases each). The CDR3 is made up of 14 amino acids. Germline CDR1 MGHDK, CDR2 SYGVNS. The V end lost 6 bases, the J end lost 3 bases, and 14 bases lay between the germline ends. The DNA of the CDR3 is TGTGCCAGCAGCGTCGGGGCAGGGAAAGAGACCCAGTACTTC. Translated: CASSVGAGKETQYF.

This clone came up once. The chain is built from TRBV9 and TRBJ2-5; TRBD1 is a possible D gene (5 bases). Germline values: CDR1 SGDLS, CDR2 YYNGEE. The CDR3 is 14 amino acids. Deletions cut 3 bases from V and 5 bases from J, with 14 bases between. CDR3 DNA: TGTGCCAGCAGCGGGCGTCAGGGTTTCGAGACCCAGTACTTC. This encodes CASSGRQGFETQYF.

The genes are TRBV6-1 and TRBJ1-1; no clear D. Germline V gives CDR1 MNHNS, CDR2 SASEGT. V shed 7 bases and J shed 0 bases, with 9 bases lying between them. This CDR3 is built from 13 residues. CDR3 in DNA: TGTGCCAGCACCTATACGCTGAACACTGAAGCTTTCTTT. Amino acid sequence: CASTYTLNTEAFF.

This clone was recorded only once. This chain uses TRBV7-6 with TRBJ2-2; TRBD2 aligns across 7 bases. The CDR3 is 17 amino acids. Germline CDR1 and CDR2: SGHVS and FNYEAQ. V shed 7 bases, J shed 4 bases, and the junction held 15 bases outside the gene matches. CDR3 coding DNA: TGTGCCAGCACGCCCCGCGCCGGGGGGAGCTCCACCGGGGAGCTGTTTTTT. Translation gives CASTPRAGGSSTGELFF.

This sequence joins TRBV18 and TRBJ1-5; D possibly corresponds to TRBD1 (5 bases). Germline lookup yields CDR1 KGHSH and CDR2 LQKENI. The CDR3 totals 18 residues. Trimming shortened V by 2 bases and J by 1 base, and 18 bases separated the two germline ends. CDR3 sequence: CASSPASTQGLSNQPQHF. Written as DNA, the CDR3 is TGTGCCAGCTCACCAGCTAGTACTCAGGGATTGAGCAATCAGCCCCAGCATTTT.

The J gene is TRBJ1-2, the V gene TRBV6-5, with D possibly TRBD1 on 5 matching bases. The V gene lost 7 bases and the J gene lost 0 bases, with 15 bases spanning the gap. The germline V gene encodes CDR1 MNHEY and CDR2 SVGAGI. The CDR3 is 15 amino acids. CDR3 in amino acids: CASTLLTVPNYGYTF. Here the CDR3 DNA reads TGTGCCAGCACTCTTTTGACAGTACCTAACTATGGCTACACCTTC.

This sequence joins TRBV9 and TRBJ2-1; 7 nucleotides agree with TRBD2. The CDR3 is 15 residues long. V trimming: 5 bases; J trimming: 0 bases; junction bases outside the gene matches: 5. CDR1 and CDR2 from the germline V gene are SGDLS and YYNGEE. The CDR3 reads CASRPSGFSYNEQFF. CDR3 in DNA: TGTGCCAGCAGACCTAGCGGTTTCTCCTACAATGAGCAGTTCTTC.

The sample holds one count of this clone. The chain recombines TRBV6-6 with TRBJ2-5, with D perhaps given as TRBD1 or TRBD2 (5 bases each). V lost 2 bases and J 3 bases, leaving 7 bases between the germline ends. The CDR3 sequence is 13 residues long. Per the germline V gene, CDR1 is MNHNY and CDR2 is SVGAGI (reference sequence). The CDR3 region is CASSYQGEETQYF. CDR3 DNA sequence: TGTGCCAGCAGTTACCAGGGAGAAGAGACCCAGTACTTC.

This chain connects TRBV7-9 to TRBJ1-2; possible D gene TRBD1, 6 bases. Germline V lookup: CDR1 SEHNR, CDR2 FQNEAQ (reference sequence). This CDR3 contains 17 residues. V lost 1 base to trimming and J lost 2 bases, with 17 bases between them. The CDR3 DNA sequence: TGTGCCAGCAGCTTAGTGCTGGGGGCGCGAAGCAACTATGGCTACACCTTC. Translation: CASSLVLGARSNYGYTF.

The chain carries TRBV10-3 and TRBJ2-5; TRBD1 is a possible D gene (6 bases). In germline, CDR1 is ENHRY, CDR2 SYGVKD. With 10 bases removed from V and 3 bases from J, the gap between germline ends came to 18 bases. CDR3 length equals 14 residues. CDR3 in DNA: TGTGCCACCCTCGAGTCCCGGACAGAAGAGACCCAGTACTTC. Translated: CATLESRTEETQYF.

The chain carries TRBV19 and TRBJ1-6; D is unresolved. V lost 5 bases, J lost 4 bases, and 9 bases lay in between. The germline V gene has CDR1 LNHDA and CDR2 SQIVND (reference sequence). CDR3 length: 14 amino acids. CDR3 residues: CASSVKDYNSPLHF. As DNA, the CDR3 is TGTGCCAGTAGTGTTAAGGATTATAATTCACCCCTCCACTTT.